This T cell receptor (beta chain) was captured by sequencing in a study of blood T cell repertoires in COVID-19. About the study: Sites in the United States, Italy and Spain provided acute and convalescent COVID-19 samples.

As handled by the study authors: Reference gene primer amplification gave estimated nucleated cell counts. Some clones are missing from TCRdb's copy, which holds only in-frame ones; the method was immunoSEQ multiplex PCR. Clone size and the V and J calls come from that table; the DNA yielded D and trimming. The profile shows a few hundred thousand clones, less than 85% of them singletons. The CDR3 spans 16 residues. Germline CDR1 is MDHEN and CDR2 is SYDVKM. The trim removed 8 bases at V and 9 bases at J, leaving 13 bases unmatched. Recruits, aged roughly 18 to 95 years, lived in around 24 US areas. What the recovered Cohort 3 donors had was two negative PCRs, clearance, or symptom resolution.

The receptor's source is a woman between 45 and 60 years old who had recovered from COVID-19. The sample was PBMCs or T cells enriched from blood (not recorded which). The genes are TRBV28 and TRBJ2-1; 13 bases map to TRBD2. In DNA, the CDR3 is TGTGCCAGCGGGTCACTAGCGGGGGGGCGAGGGGTTGAGCAGTTCTTC. Its translation: CASGSLAGGRGVEQFF.